This T cell receptor (beta chain) was recorded in a study of blood T cell repertoires in COVID-19. For the study at large: PBMCs, B-cell-depleted T cells, or T cells provided the cDNA or gDNA that made up the material.

This CDR3 has 14 amino acids. Germline V gives CDR1 KGHDR, CDR2 SFDVKD. V lost 3 bases to trimming and J lost 5 bases; unmatched junction nucleotides: 4. Method: immunoSEQ multiplex PCR; TCRdb's copy keeps in-frame clones and lacks some. This sample carries under 250,000 clones, approximately 88% of them seen once, and the ten largest clones take around 6.5%. The TCR comes from a man between 60 and 75 years old who had recovered from COVID-19. Sequenced input: peripheral blood. The chain combines TRBV24-1 with TRBJ2-5; TRBD2 matches 8 bases. DNA for the CDR3: TGTGCCACCAGTGATCCCCGGACTAGCGAGACCCAGTACTTC. Protein product: CATSDPRTSETQYF.